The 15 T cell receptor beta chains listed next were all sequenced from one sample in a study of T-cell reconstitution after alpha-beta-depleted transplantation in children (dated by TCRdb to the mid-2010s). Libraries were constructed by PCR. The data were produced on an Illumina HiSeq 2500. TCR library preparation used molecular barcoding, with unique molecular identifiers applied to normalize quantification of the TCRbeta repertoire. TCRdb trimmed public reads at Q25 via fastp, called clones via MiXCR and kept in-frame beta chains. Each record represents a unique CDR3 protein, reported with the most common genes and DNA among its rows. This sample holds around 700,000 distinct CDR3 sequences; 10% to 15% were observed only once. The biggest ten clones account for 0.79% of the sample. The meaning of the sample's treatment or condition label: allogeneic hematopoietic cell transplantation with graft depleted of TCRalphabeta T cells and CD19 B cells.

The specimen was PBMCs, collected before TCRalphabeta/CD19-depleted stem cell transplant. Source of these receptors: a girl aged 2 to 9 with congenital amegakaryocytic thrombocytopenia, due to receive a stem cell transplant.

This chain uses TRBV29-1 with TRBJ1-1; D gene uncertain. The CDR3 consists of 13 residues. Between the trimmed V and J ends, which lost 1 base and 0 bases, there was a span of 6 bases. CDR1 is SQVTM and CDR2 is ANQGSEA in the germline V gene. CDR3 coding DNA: TGCAGCGTTGAAGGAGTTTTGAACACTGAAGCTTTCTTT. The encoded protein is CSVEGVLNTEAFF. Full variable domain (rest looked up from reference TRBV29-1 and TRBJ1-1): SAVISQKPSRDICQRGTSLTIQCQVDSQVTMMFWYRQQPGQSLTLIATANQGSEATYESGFVIDKFPISRPNLTFSTLTVSNMSPEDSSIYLCSVEGVLNTEAFFGQGTRLTVV.

DNA of the CDR3: TGTGCCAGCAGCCAACTTGCGGGGACTAGCGGGGCATCCTCCTACAATGAGCAGTTCTTC. The encoded protein is CASSQLAGTSGASSYNEQFF. The genes are TRBV3-1 and TRBJ2-1, with 13 bases fitting TRBD2. Germline assignment: CDR1 LGHDT and CDR2 YNNKEL (reference sequence). The CDR3 runs 20 residues. Losses at the gene ends were 2 bases for V and 0 bases for J; bases not matched to a gene: 10.

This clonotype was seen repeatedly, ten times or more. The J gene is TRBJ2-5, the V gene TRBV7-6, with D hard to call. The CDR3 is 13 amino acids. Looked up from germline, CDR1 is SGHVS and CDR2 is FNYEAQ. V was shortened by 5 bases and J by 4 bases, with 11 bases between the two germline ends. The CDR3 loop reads CASSLSLSETQYF. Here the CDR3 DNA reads TGTGCCAGCAGCCTAAGCTTGTCAGAGACCCAGTACTTC.

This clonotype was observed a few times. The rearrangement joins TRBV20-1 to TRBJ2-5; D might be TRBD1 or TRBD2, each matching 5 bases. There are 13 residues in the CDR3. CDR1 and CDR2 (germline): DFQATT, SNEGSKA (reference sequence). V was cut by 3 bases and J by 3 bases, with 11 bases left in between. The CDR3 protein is CSASPGREETQYF. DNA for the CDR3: TGCAGTGCTAGTCCGGGGCGGGAAGAGACCCAGTACTTC.

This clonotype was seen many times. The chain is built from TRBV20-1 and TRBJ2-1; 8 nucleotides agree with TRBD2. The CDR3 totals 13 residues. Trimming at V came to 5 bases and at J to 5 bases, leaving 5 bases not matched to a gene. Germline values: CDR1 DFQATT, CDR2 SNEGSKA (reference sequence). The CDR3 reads CSAERETNNEQFF. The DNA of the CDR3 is TGCAGTGCTGAGCGGGAGACCAACAATGAGCAGTTCTTC.

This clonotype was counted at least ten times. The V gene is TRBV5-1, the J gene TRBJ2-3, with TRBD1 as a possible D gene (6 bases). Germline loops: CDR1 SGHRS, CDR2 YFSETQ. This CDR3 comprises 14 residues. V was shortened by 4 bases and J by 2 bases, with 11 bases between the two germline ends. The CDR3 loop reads CASSRGQPTDTQYF. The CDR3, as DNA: TGCGCCAGCAGCCGTGGACAGCCCACAGATACGCAGTATTTT.

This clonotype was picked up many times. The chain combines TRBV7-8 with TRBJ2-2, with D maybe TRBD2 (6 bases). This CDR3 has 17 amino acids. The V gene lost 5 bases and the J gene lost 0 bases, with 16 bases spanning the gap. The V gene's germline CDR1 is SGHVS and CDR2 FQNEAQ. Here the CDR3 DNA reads TGTGCCAGCAGCCCAAGCCGAGCTAGCGCGAACACCGGGGAGCTGTTTTTT. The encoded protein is CASSPSRASANTGELFF.

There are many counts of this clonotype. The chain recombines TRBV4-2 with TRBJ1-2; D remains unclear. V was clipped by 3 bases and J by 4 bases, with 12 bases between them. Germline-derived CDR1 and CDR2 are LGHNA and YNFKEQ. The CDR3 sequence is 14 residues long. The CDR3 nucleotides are TGTGCCAGCAGCCAGAAAGGTGGTGGCTATGGCTACACCTTC. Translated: CASSQKGGGYGYTF.

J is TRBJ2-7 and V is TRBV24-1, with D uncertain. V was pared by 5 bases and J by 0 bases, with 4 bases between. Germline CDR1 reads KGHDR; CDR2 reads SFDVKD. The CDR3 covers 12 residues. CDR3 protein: CATSADSYEQYF. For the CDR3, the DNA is TGTGCCACCAGTGCGGACTCCTACGAGCAGTACTTC.

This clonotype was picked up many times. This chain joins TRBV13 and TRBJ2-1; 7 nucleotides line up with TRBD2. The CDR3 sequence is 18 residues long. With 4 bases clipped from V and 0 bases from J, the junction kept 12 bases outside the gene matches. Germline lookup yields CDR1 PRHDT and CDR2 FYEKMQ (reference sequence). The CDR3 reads CASSSIRVAGSSYNEQFF. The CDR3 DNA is TGTGCCAGCAGCTCAATCAGGGTAGCGGGCAGCTCCTACAATGAGCAGTTCTTC.

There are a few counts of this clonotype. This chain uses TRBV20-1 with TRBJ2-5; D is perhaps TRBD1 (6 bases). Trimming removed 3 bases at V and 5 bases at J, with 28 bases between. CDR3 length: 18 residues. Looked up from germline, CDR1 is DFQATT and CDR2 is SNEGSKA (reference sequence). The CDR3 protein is CSASQIRGALDWGETQYF. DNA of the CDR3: TGCAGTGCTAGCCAAATCAGGGGAGCTTTGGATTGGGGGGAGACCCAGTACTTC.

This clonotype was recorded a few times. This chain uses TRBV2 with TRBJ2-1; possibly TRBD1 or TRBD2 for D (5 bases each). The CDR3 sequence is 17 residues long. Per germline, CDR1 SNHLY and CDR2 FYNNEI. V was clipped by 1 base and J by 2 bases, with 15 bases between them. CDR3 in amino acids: CASSEEVPGLPYNEQFF. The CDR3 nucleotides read TGTGCCAGCAGTGAAGAGGTCCCGGGGCTACCCTACAATGAGCAGTTCTTC.

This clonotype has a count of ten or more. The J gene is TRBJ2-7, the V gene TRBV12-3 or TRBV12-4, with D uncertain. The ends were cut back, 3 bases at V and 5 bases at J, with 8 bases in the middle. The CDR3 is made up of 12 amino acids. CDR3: CASSFEGNEQYF. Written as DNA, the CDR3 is TGTGCCAGCAGTTTCGAAGGAAACGAGCAGTACTTC.

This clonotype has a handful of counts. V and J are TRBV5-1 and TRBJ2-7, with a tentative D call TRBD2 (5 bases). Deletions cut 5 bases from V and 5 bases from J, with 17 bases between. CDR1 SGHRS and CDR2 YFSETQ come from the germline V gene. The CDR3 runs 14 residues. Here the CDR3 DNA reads TGCGCCAGCAGGATGTTGAGGGATTACCACGAGCAGTACTTC. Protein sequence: CASRMLRDYHEQYF.

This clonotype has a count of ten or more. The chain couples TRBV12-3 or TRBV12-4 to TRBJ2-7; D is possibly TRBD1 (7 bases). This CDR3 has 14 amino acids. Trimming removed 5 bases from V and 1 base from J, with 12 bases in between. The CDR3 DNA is TGTGCCAGCAGTGCGGGACAGACATCCTACGAGCAGTACTTC. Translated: CASSAGQTSYEQYF.